The table lists the clone carrying this T cell receptor (beta chain) with a few counts. This record belongs to a study of human T cells and chemical hapten exposure. As to time point: pre-sensitization, week 0. Treatment denoted: therapeutic diphenylcyclopropenone sensitization with weekly scalp DPC. V was pared by 3 bases and J by 10 bases, with 10 bases of the junction left unmatched. The CDR3 contains 15 residues. Looked up from germline, CDR1 is MDHEN and CDR2 is SYDVKM. TCRdb ran MiXCR on the RACE reads and lists one entry per CDR3 protein. The sample yields about 110,000 distinct CDR3 sequences, around 10% seen once.

This clonotype was obtained from a woman aged 50 to 65 with alopecia areata. Some clones in this sample may be carry-over from other donors' samples. The chain recombines TRBV28 with TRBJ2-1, with 9 bases that match TRBD2. This material consisted of whole blood, taken in connection with sensitization to the hapten diphenylcyclopropenone (DPC). The CDR3 DNA reads TGTGCCAGCAGTTTCCCTAGCGGGATGGGGAACGAGCAGTTCTTC. Its translation: CASSFPSGMGNEQFF.